This TCR beta chain was identified in a study of T-cell memory formation after mild COVID-19. A note on this clonotype: The antigen remains undetermined.

TCRdb reanalysed the 5' RACE reads using MiXCR and keeps one entry per CDR3 protein. This table holds approximately 28,000 distinct CDR3 sequences, 12% found once. Overall study results and limits: Clones shrinking between day 15 and 85 showed a balanced CD4/CD8 split, and those that grew later tilted toward CD4+.

J was trimmed by 2 bases and V by 3 bases; bases with no gene match: 6. Germline CDR1 and CDR2: SGHDT and YYEEEE. The CDR3 runs 15 residues. The V and J genes are TRBV5-6 and TRBJ2-3, with 7 bases lining up with TRBD1. The sample taken for sequencing was PBMCs or a T cell subset sorted from them (not recorded which). The source is an adult woman who had mild COVID-19 (a few samples of this study predate the infection). Cell type and time point are not known. CDR3 nucleotides: TGTGCCAGCAGCTACTCTGGGACAGTCACAGATACGCAGTATTTT. It yields the protein CASSYSGTVTDTQYF.